The TCR beta chain described here comes from a study of tumor-infiltrating lymphocytes in glioblastoma multiforme. General study results and limits: T cells were not sorted into functional subsets. Detected clone frequencies may not reflect cell counts, being RNA-based. TCR plus mutation findings rest on a single glioblastoma patient.

Multiple V-beta primers and a C-beta primer amplified TCRB from RNA. These TCRB libraries lack any described unique molecular identifiers. TCRdb passed the multiplex PCR reads through MiXCR, listing each CDR3 protein once. This sample yields fewer than 40,000 distinct CDR3 sequences, of which 50% to 75% are seen a single time; around 34% belongs to the top ten. This clonotype was seen only a few times. No antigen is known for it. Germline V gene sequence: CDR1 SQVTM, CDR2 ANQGSEA. The CDR3 contains 12 residues. Trimming removed 1 base from V and 7 bases from J, with 10 bases in between. The sequencing input was brain tumor tissue. The source is a male donor with glioblastoma. V and J are TRBV29-1 and TRBJ1-2; D unclear. CDR3 bases: TGCAGCGTTGAAGTCAGGTTCGGTGGCTACACCTTC. Translating it yields CSVEVRFGGYTF.